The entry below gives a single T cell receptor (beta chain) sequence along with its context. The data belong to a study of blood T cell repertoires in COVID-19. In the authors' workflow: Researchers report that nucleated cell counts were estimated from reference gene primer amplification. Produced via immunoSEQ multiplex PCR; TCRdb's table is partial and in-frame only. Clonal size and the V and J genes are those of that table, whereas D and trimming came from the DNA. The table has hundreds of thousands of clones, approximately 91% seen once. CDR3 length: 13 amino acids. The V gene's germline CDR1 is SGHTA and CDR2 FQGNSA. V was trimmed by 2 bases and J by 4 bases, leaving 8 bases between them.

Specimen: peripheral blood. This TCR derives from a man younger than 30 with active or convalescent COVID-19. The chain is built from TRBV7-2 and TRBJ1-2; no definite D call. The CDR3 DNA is TGTGCCAGCAGCTTATTTCAGATCTATGGCTACACCTTC. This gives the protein CASSLFQIYGYTF.